Included here is one T cell receptor (beta chain) sequence, with context. The antigen is undetermined. Assay execution proceeded at the deep level. TCRdb's copy holds only in-frame clones and misses some; the assay was immunoSEQ multiplex PCR. The data hold fewer than 2.5 million clones, with 80% to 95% observed a single time. In germline, CDR1 is SGHTS, CDR2 YDEGEE. The CDR3 is 14 amino acids. Trimming cost V 6 bases and J 1 base; bases outside gene matches: 6. This sample is drawn from a study of shared clonotypes between healthy human individuals. Study-wide background: Each donor contributed plates that comprised three CD4 naive, three CD4 memory, two CD8 naive and one CD8 memory. Study-level results: Despite large depth, rarefaction showed incomplete sorted-subset sequencing. Researchers sampled only blood; tissue repertoires likely differ.

This receptor was obtained from a man between 18 and 35 years old in good health. Some clones in this sample may be carry-over from other donors' samples. The V call is TRBV5-8, the J call TRBJ1-1; TRBD1 agrees at 7 bases. Sample: naive CD4+ T cells from PBMCs. Subset given: CD45RA+ positively selected. The CDR3 bases are TGTGCCAGCACCCGTAAGGGGGCGAACACTGAAGCTTTCTTT. Amino acid sequence: CASTRKGANTEAFF.